This T cell receptor (beta chain) is drawn from a study of cytomegalovirus exposure and HLA in healthy donors. Per germline, CDR1 MNHEY and CDR2 SVGAGI. V lost 5 bases and J lost 3; bases outside the gene matches: 9. This CDR3 region has 15 residues. PCR primers comprised 60 Vbeta and 13 Jbeta primers. Here immunoSEQ multiplex PCR was the method, and the copy in TCRdb shows in-frame clones only, minus some. The sample contains roughly 130,000 clones, about 79% of which appear only once. The sequence was collected from a young man in good health and CMV-seronegative. Sequenced sample: PBMCs. The chain links TRBV6-5 to TRBJ1-1, with 7 nucleotides matching TRBD1. DNA for the CDR3: TGTGCCAGCAGTCGGACCGACAGGGCTGACACTGAAGCTTTCTTT. Translated, it gives CASSRTDRADTEAFF.